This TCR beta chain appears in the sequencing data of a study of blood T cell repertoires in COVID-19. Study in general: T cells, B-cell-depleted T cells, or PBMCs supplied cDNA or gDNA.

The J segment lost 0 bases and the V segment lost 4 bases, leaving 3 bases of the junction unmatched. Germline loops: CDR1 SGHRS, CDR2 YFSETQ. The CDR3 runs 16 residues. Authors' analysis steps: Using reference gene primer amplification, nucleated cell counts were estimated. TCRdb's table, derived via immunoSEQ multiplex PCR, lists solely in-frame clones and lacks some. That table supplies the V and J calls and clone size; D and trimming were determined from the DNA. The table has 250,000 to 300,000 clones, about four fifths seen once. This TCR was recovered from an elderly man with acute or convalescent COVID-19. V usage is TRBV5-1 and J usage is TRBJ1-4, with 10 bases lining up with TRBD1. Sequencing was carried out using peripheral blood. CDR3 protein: CASSETGGPTNEKLFF. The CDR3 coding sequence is TGCGCCAGCAGCGAGACAGGGGGCCCAACTAATGAAAAACTGTTTTTT.